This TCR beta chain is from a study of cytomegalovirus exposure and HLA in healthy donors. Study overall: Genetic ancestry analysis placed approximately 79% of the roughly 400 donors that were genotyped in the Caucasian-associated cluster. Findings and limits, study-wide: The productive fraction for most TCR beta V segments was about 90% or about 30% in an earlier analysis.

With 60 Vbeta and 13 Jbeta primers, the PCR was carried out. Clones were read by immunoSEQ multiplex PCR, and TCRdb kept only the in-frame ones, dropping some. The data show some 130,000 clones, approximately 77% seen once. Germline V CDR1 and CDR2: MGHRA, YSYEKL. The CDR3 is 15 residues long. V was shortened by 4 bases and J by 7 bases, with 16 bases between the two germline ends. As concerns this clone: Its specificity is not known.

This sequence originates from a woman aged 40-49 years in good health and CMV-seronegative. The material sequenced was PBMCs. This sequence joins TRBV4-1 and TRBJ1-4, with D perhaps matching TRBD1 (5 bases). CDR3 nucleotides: TGCGCCAGCAGCCCGATCGGTTGGGGGGGTGAAAAACTGTTTTTT. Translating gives CASSPIGWGGEKLFF.